This TCR beta chain was obtained from a study of T-cell memory formation after mild COVID-19. Per the germline V gene, CDR1 is MGHDK and CDR2 is SYGVNS. This CDR3 region has 14 residues. Trimming left V 3 bases short and J 0 bases short, with 6 bases between. In TCRdb, the 5' RACE reads were re-called with MiXCR into one record per CDR3 protein. This table holds roughly 200,000 distinct CDR3 sequences, 9.5% found once. Sequencing was performed on PBMCs or a T cell subset sorted from them (not recorded which). This receptor was obtained from a man between 18 and 35 years old who had mild COVID-19 (a few samples of this study predate the infection). Cell type and time point are not known. The chain uses TRBV25-1 and TRBJ1-3; D gene unclear. The CDR3 nucleotides are TGTGCCAGCAGTGACACCTACTCTGGAAACACCATATATTTT. This codes for CASSDTYSGNTIYF. Drawing the rest from reference TRBV25-1 and TRBJ1-3, the complete variable domain is EADIYQTPRYLVIGTGKKITLECSQTMGHDKMYWYQQDPGMELHLIHYSYGVNSTEKGDLSSESTVSRIRTEHFPLTLESARPSHTSQYLCASSDTYSGNTIYFGEGSWLTVV.